The clone carrying this T cell receptor (beta chain) was observed a handful of times. Its antigen is not known. This sample was taken from a study of post-analysis software for immune sequencing data. Study-wide points: Controls had lower frequencies than patients of 4 or 5 TRBV segments, which included TRBV5-6, TRBV5-1 and TRBV20-1. When the samples were clustered directly with F measure, those that had been prepared in the same batch showed strong co-clustering.

The V and J ends lost 5 bases and 6 bases, in that order; junction bases with no gene match: 6. This CDR3 has 13 amino acids. Germline V lookup: CDR1 MNHNY, CDR2 SVGAGI (reference sequence). Unique molecular identifiers featured in each of the TCR beta cDNA libraries. The source material, about 0.9 to 10 million T cells, gave rise to about 520,000 cDNA molecules. In TCRdb, the PCR reads were re-called with MiXCR into one record per CDR3 protein. The table records about 540,000 distinct CDR3 sequences, around a third of them present only once. The rearrangement uses TRBV6-6 and TRBJ2-5; TRBD1 aligns across 7 bases. This sequence was found in a girl between 2 and 17 years old with multiple sclerosis. The sample consisted of blood. Here the CDR3 reads CASSRDRPKTQYF. For the CDR3, the DNA is TGTGCCAGCAGTCGGGACAGACCGAAGACCCAGTACTTC.